A selection of T cell receptor beta chains follows, all from one sample in a study of blood T cell repertoires in COVID-19. Method: immunoSEQ multiplex PCR; TCRdb's copy keeps in-frame clones and lacks some. The sample includes roughly 53,000 clones, 75% to 80% of them seen just once. The material sequenced was peripheral blood. The receptors derive from a man aged 65-85 years with active or convalescent COVID-19. Each CDR3 is given with its conserved first and last residue. Fields, in order: clone size, V gene, CDR3 length, J gene, D gene, CDR3 protein, CDR3 DNA. The D gene is left open where the match is weak. Where a row states a size, it is once, few, many or the class of an expanded clone; other rows omit it.

>.|TRBV27|14|TRBJ1-1|.
CASSTLGQNTEAFF
TGTGCCAGCAGTACCCTCGGACAGAACACTGAAGCTTTCTTT
>few|TRBV6-5|15|TRBJ2-3|TRBD2
CASSYGLARGDTQYF
TGTGCCAGCAGTTACGGACTAGCCCGGGGAGATACGCAGTATTTT
>few|TRBV19|12|TRBJ2-7|.
CASSAGSYEQYF
TGTGCCAGTAGTGCAGGGTCCTACGAGCAGTACTTC
>.|TRBV19|20|TRBJ1-4|TRBD1
CASNQRVTGGPRRTNEKLFF
TGTGCCAGTAATCAAAGAGTCACAGGGGGCCCTCGGCGGACTAATGAAAAACTGTTTTTT
>.|TRBV7-2|14|TRBJ2-3|TRBD2
CASSISGALDTQYF
TGTGCCAGCAGCATTAGCGGGGCGTTAGATACGCAGTATTTT
>once|TRBV4-3|14|TRBJ1-1|.
CASSQDPERTEAFF
TGCGCCAGCAGCCAAGATCCGGAGAGGACTGAAGCTTTCTTT
>.|TRBV2|13|TRBJ1-2|.
CASSFRVGYGYTF
TGTGCCAGCAGCTTCAGGGTGGGCTATGGCTACACCTTC
>.|TRBV29-1|16|TRBJ1-1|TRBD1
CSVRAARQGASTEAFF
TGCAGCGTTCGGGCGGCACGACAGGGCGCGTCCACTGAAGCTTTCTTT
>.|TRBV7-2|14|TRBJ2-1|TRBD2
CASSHGLASGEQFF
TGTGCCAGCAGCCACGGACTAGCGAGCGGTGAGCAGTTCTTC
>.|TRBV11-1|15|TRBJ2-5|.
CASSLNPTRGETQYF
TGTGCCAGCAGCTTAAATCCTACCCGAGGGGAGACCCAGTACTTC
>.|TRBV30|14|TRBJ2-2|TRBD1
CASRGQGNTGELFF
TGTGCCTCCAGGGGACAGGGGAACACCGGGGAGCTGTTTTTT
>.|TRBV20-1|12|TRBJ2-1|TRBD1
CSASKQGGQQFF
TGCAGTGCTAGTAAACAGGGGGGTCAGCAGTTCTTC
>.|TRBV28|15|TRBJ1-5|TRBD1
CASSPGDSFNQPQHF
TGTGCCAGCAGTCCCGGGGACAGCTTCAATCAGCCCCAGCATTTT
>.|TRBV7-3|12|TRBJ2-3|.
CASSQTGDTQYF
TGTGCCAGCAGCCAAACGGGGGATACGCAGTATTTT
>.|TRBV9|17|TRBJ2-6|.
CASSVSGTLSGANVLTF
TGTGCCAGCAGCGTTTCTGGCACGCTCTCTGGGGCCAACGTCCTGACTTTC
>few|TRBV13|17|TRBJ2-7|TRBD1
CASSPVDYRGREYEQYF
TGTGCCAGCAGTCCGGTGGACTACAGGGGGCGCGAGTACGAGCAGTACTTC
>few|TRBV4-2|13|TRBJ2-2|.
CASSQEAGRELFF
TGTGCCAGCAGCCAAGAAGCGGGCAGGGAGCTGTTTTTT
>.|TRBV19|16|TRBJ2-3|.
CASSIGKGGSTDTQYF
TGTGCCAGTAGTATAGGTAAAGGGGGATCTACAGATACGCAGTATTTT
>once|TRBV7-3|14|TRBJ2-2|.
CASSQLSGTGELFF
TGTGCCAGCAGCCAACTTTCGGGCACCGGGGAGCTGTTTTTT
>few|TRBV19|15|TRBJ2-1|TRBD2
CASNFQGGPGNEQFF
TGTGCCAGTAACTTCCAGGGAGGGCCGGGCAATGAGCAGTTCTTC
>.|TRBV6-6|13|TRBJ1-5|.
CASSRQSNQPQHF
TGTGCCAGCAGCCGTCAGTCCAATCAGCCCCAGCATTTT
>few|TRBV4-2|16|TRBJ2-6|.
CASSQDWGAGANVLTF
TGTGCCAGCAGCCAAGATTGGGGCGCTGGGGCCAACGTCCTGACTTTC
>.|TRBV3-1/TRBV3-2|14|TRBJ2-7|.
CASSQVDRWDEQYF
TGTGCCAGCAGCCAAGTAGACAGGTGGGACGAGCAGTACTTC
>.|TRBV29-1|15|TRBJ2-1|.
CSVPTTGSSYNEQFF
TGCAGCGTCCCAACAACAGGGAGCTCCTACAATGAGCAGTTCTTC
>.|TRBV5-6|15|TRBJ1-4|TRBD1
CASSLLSTGGEKLFF
TGTGCCAGCAGCTTATTGTCGACAGGGGGTGAAAAACTGTTTTTT
>few|TRBV14|15|TRBJ2-7|TRBD2
CASSQRSSGGYEQYF
TGTGCCAGCAGCCAAAGGAGTAGCGGGGGTTACGAGCAGTACTTC
>.|TRBV7-9|12|TRBJ2-7|.
CASSSRSYEQYF
TGTGCCAGCAGCTCACGCAGCTACGAGCAGTACTTC
>.|TRBV12-3/TRBV12-4|13|TRBJ1-1|TRBD1
CASSRGTGPEAFF
TGTGCCAGCAGCCGCGGGACAGGGCCTGAAGCTTTCTTT
>.|TRBV28|14|TRBJ1-4|.
CASSLVRGQEKLFF
TGTGCCAGCAGTTTAGTAAGGGGTCAAGAAAAACTGTTTTTT
>.|TRBV5-1|14|TRBJ2-7|TRBD1
CASSLTGGKYEQYF
TGCGCCAGCAGCTTGACAGGGGGAAAGTACGAGCAGTACTTC
>.|TRBV25-1|13|TRBJ1-2|.
CASSNQGMGGYTF
TGTGCCAGCAGTAACCAGGGGATGGGTGGCTACACCTTC
>.|TRBV6-5|15|TRBJ2-1|TRBD2
CASSLGTSGGNEQFF
TGTGCCAGCAGCCTCGGGACTAGCGGGGGTAATGAGCAGTTCTTC
>.|TRBV24-1|16|TRBJ2-1|TRBD2
CATSGTSGRGYNEQFF
TGTGCCACCAGTGGAACTAGCGGGAGGGGATACAATGAGCAGTTCTTC
>.|TRBV28|13|TRBJ1-2|TRBD1
CASSSGGADGYTF
TGTGCCAGCAGTTCAGGGGGCGCCGATGGCTACACCTTC
>.|TRBV6-2/TRBV6-3|15|TRBJ2-7|TRBD2
CASSYVLAGSYEQYF
TGTGCCAGCAGTTACGTACTAGCGGGTTCCTACGAGCAGTACTTC
>.|TRBV6-6|15|TRBJ1-1|TRBD1
CASSYPQGGVTEAFF
TGTGCCAGCAGTTACCCACAGGGGGGTGTCACTGAAGCTTTCTTT
>.|TRBV19|14|TRBJ2-2|TRBD1
CASKTQGVVGELFF
TGTGCCAGTAAGACCCAGGGGGTAGTCGGGGAGCTGTTTTTT
>.|TRBV6-6|15|TRBJ2-1|TRBD2
CASRKAGGPENEQFF
TGTGCCAGCAGAAAAGCGGGAGGGCCGGAAAATGAGCAGTTCTTC
>.|TRBV7-9|16|TRBJ1-6|.
CASSLGAGRYNSPLHF
TGTGCCAGCAGCTTAGGGGCAGGGCGGTATAATTCACCCCTCCACTTT
>few|TRBV10-2|13|TRBJ2-3|.
CASTRSGEDTQYF
TGCGCCAGCACCCGATCAGGGGAAGATACGCAGTATTTT
>.|TRBV7-2|15|TRBJ2-7|.
CASSSRQASSYEQYF
TGTGCCAGCAGCAGCCGACAGGCCAGCTCCTACGAGCAGTACTTC
>.|TRBV20-1|14|TRBJ2-5|.
CSASAQGVQETQYF
TGCAGTGCTAGTGCACAGGGTGTCCAAGAGACCCAGTACTTC
>.|TRBV30|15|TRBJ1-4|.
CAWADIRVGNEKLFF
TGTGCCTGGGCCGATATCAGGGTCGGGAATGAAAAACTGTTTTTT
>.|TRBV28|15|TRBJ2-3|TRBD2
CASSSLSGVRNTQYF
TGTGCCAGCAGTTCACTCAGCGGGGTTCGGAATACGCAGTATTTT
>.|TRBV18|18|TRBJ2-2|TRBD1
CASSSRNRGAEKAGELFF
TGTGCCAGCTCATCACGGAACAGGGGGGCTGAGAAGGCCGGGGAGCTGTTTTTT
>.|TRBV29-1|13|TRBJ1-4|.
CSVGHRLDEKLFF
TGCAGCGTTGGTCACAGGTTGGATGAAAAACTGTTTTTT
>.|TRBV7-2|15|TRBJ1-2|TRBD1
CASSLEDRGSYGYTF
TGTGCCAGCAGCTTAGAGGACAGGGGGAGCTATGGCTACACCTTC
>.|TRBV6-2/TRBV6-3|16|TRBJ2-3|TRBD2
CASSYYPSGRSDTQYF
TGTGCCAGCAGTTACTATCCTAGCGGGAGGTCAGATACGCAGTATTTT
>.|TRBV3-1/TRBV3-2|13|TRBJ1-3|.
CASSQGLGNTIYF
TGTGCCAGCAGCCAAGGTCTGGGAAACACCATATATTTT
>.|TRBV30|12|TRBJ1-2|.
CAWSHGVPGYTF
TGTGCCTGGAGCCACGGGGTCCCTGGCTACACCTTC
>.|TRBV10-3|14|TRBJ2-7|TRBD2
CAISVGGGNNEQYF
TGTGCCATCAGTGTGGGCGGGGGGAATAACGAGCAGTACTTC
>.|TRBV5-4|17|TRBJ1-5|.
CASSFSAGDHSNQPQHF
TGTGCCAGCAGCTTTTCCGCAGGGGACCATAGCAATCAGCCCCAGCATTTT